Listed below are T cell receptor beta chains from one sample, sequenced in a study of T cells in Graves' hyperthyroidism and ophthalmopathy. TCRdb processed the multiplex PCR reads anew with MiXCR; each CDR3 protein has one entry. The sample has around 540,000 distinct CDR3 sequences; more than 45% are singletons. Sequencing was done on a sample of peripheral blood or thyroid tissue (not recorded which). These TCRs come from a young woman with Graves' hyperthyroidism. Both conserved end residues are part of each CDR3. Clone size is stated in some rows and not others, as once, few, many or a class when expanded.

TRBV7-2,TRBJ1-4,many,CASSLLGQNEKLFF
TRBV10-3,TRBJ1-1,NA,CASSYSWTCGGNTEAFF
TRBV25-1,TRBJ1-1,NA,CAGTGRGNTEAFF
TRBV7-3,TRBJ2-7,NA,CASSFLPGQGDEQYF
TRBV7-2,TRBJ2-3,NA,CASSFGGSSTDTQYF
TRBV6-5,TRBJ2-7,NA,CASRFTDRGPPYEQYF
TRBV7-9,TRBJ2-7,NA,CASSLTPTDNGQYF
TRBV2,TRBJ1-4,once,CASRDGGSGEKLFF
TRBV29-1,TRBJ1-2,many,CSVEGGLLGGYTF
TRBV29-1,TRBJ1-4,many,CSGLGRLEKLFF
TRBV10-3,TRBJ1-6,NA,CASTLTGQGASPLHF
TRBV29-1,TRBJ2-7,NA,CSLGTSGAYEQYF
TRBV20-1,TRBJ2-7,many,CSASGGAHEQYF
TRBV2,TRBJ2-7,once,CASSQAGRQSSYEQYF
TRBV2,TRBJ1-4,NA,CASSGDSTNEKLFF
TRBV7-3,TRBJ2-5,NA,CASSHRDRGGRETQYF
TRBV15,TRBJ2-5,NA,CATSRDGREETQYF
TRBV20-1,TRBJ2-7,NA,CSARAPGLAGDQSYEQYF
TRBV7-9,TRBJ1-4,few,CASSLPDRVTNEKLFF
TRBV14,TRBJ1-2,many,CASSSDRGDGYTF
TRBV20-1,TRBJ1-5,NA,CSARDPRGRDQPRHF
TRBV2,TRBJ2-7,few,CASSDTGEEYF
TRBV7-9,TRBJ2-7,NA,CASSLKGQGRYEQYF
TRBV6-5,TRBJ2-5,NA,CAISSYFQETQYF
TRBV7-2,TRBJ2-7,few,CASSLGDHSSYEQYF
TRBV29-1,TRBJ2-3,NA,CSVESPEGLGDSDTQYF
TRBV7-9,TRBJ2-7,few,CASSLDGREHLTPEQYF
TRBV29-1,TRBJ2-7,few,CSATFGTAPYEQYF
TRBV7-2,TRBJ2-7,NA,CASSQDGVAGDYEQYF
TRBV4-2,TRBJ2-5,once,CASSPEGRGPETQYF
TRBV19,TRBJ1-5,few,CASSLNRFGNQPQHF
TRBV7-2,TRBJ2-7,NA,CASSPLVSPYEQYF
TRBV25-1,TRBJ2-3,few,CASSGYRDRASTDTQYF
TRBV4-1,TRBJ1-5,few,CASSQDIQLNQPQHF
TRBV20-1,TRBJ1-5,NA,CSARGGWRSGTNQPQHF
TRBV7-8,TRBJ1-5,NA,CASSQDLGRGPQHF
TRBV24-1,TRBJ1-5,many,CATSDFGTGDQPQHF
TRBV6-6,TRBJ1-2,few,CASSEAGGGGGGYTF